This T cell receptor beta chain was identified during a study of shared clonotypes between healthy human individuals (dated by TCRdb to the early 2020s). Turning to the overall study: Three men and two women, aged 18 to 49 years, made up the cohort. To estimate repertoire size and how much clonotypes are shared between individuals, the study performed deep sequencing of blood TCR repertoires from roughly five healthy adults. Between about 0.9 and 9 billion PBMCs per donor were obtained by leukapheresis. Libraries were prepared and TCR repertoires were sequenced by different laboratories using diverse techniques, in order to increase sequencing depth and limit assay-specific biases. Per donor, three plates each were used for CD4 naive and CD4 memory, two for CD8 naive, and one for CD8 memory.

V loses 0 bases, J loses 6 bases, and the germline ends lie 12 bases apart. Based on the germline V gene, the CDR1 and CDR2 sequences are SGHDT and YYEEEE. The CDR3 starts with the cysteine, ends with the phenylalanine, and has 15 residues. The entry retains the CDR3 DNA only, 45 bases that are in frame from base 1. Healthy HIV-negative adults with no recently reported acute infections or vaccinations were included as donors. Every donor was a Caucasian adult residing in Nashville, Tennessee, USA. CD4+ T cells were enriched by magnetic negative selection, after which naive cells were positively selected on CD45RA and the negative fraction was taken as the memory subset. After blood collection by leukapheresis, PBMCs were isolated using Ficoll-Histopaque density gradient centrifugation and then cryopreserved in the vapor phase of liquid nitrogen. Analytical flow cytometry was used to check the purity and quantity of every magnetically sorted T cell population. Each sorted fraction had its genomic DNA isolated and then quantified by UV absorbance on a Nanodrop 2000c.

Study-level results and caveats: Clonotypes shared by all four sorted-subset donors showed higher generation probabilities than non-shared clonotypes. The genetic and exposure-history diversity represented was limited by the small number of donors. Only blood was sampled, and tissue TCR repertoires likely differ from those in blood. Even with the large sequencing depth, rarefaction of the sorted-subset datasets indicated that sequencing was incomplete. Across four donors, roughly 5.1% of naive CD4, approximately 3.6% of naive CD8, roughly 2.2% of memory CD4, and 0.4% of memory CD8 clonotypes were shared. Naive subsets generally had larger estimated clonotype richness than memory subsets. Pairwise subsampling indicated that sequencing depth was expected to affect the degree of clonotype sharing among donors.

Using the deep immunoSEQ assay, TCR CDR3 regions were amplified from genomic DNA by multiplex PCR. For each cell subset, the extracted genomic DNA was distributed evenly across all wells of several immunoSEQ 96-well plates, and each plate served as one replicate. For sorted subsets, each replicate PCR was loaded with about 0.2 ug genomic DNA, equivalent to approximately 27,000 T cell genomes. Purified libraries were measured with a Qubit 3.0 fluorometer, size-checked on a Bioanalyzer 2100, and measured again with the KAPA Library Quantification kit. Each immunoSEQ 96-well plate was sequenced on its own single-read 150-cycle Illumina NextSeq 550 flow cell. As for how the authors treated the data: Because the immunoSEQ output included only junctional sequences and no quality scores, the filtering could not be the same as the filtering used for full-length reads. To assign V/J genes and CDR3, sequences were annotated using PyIR, a Python wrapper for IgBLAST v1.9, with IMGT germline references. Reads with weak V/J assignments (E-value above 1e-6), missing CDR3, stop codons, out-of-frame junctions, or ambiguous translated residues were removed. A V3J clonotype was defined by an identical inferred V gene, J gene, and CDR3 amino acid sequence. Percentage overlap between repertoires was computed as shared unique clonotypes divided by the size of the smaller repertoire. RTK rarefaction, the Chao1 estimator, and Recon v2.1 estimates of unobserved clonotypes were used to assess repertoire richness. Generation probabilities for all TCRbeta clonotypes obtained by the gDNA method from several donors were computed using OLGA. This immuneACCESS table, as held by TCRdb, lists in-frame sequences with V and J called but not all clones. Of the missing ones, under half trace to an unresolved V gene in checked studies; the others have no known cause. V and J calls and clone size are copied from that table; D and trimming were computed from the DNA. Within this sample are over a million clones, with roughly 96% of them counted one time only. The top ten clones comprise approximately 1% of the sample.

Notes on this clone: There is no known antigen for this receptor. There are no base qualities to consult, and no much larger clone falls within one base.

The origin of this receptor is a young man in good health. The chain employs TRBV5-6 and TRBJ2-2, and TRBD2 may be the D gene, going by 6 matching bases. Sequencing was done on a sample of naive CD4+ T cells sorted from blood. The cell subset or site label, read with the paper, signifies: CD45RA+ positively selected. Here the CDR3 is given as CASSLANRGSGELFF. The bases read TGTGCCAGCAGCTTGGCCAATCGGGGGTCCGGGGAGCTGTTTTTT.